This TCR beta chain was identified during a study of regulatory T cells in long-lasting Graves disease. Study-wide points: The study found TRBV28, TRBJ1-2 and TRBJ2-5 favored in persistent disease. Newly diagnosed patients shared 750 to 1,000 public clonotypes; persistent patients shared a few thousand.

Described time point: persistent/refractory GD, antithyroid drugs over 5 years with positive TRAb. Researchers made the TCR library from RNA that was extracted from PBMCs. Patients hailed from an endocrinology department in Xi'an, China. Arm-PCR with iRepertoire HTBI primers amplified the CDR3 regions for these TCR beta libraries. As originally analysed: Identified across the samples were over 50 TRBV segments and approximately 14 TRBJ segments. TCRdb ran MiXCR on the multiplex PCR reads and lists one entry per CDR3 protein. TCRdb's processing, not the authors', yielded these V and J calls. There are a few hundred thousand distinct CDR3 sequences in the sample; around a fifth occur only once, and just over 55% lies in the top ten. This clonotype was counted at least ten times. The target antigen is unknown. One end of the junction varies from germline; a read error may be responsible. This CDR3 has 15 residues. Germline CDR1 SGHTA, CDR2 FQGNSA.

This receptor was identified in a female donor with Graves disease. The input for sequencing was peripheral blood mononuclear cells (PBMCs), taken when the disease was refractory, from a patient treated with antithyroid drugs. The chain joins TRBV7-2 to TRBJ1-4; maybe TRBD1 (5 bases). CDR3 sequence: CASSLAGQGGEKLFF. DNA for the CDR3: TGCGCCAGCAGCTTGGCCGGGCAGGGAGGCGAAAAACTGTTTTTT.